The sequence of this T cell receptor (beta chain) was determined in a study of blood T cell repertoires in COVID-19 (dated by TCRdb to between 2020 and 2021). A note on the overall study: Samples covering the acute and convalescent phases of COVID-19 were provided by collaborators in the United States, Italy and Spain. The prospective study material was composed of cDNA or gDNA derived from T cells, B-cell-depleted T cells, or PBMCs. Deeply sampled blood TCRbeta repertoires from subjects exposed to, actively infected with, or recovered from COVID-19 were included in the dataset. The repertoires were released in a freely available public database meant as a resource for research on the immune response to SARS-CoV-2. Samples came from the ongoing ImmuneRACE study (first 160 participants) plus 1,254 subjects from 6 global collaborators. Nearly every sample came with metadata listing a de-identified subject ID, COVID-19 status, age in years and sex. Where available, HLA class I and class II types were taken from metadata supplied by the sample provider and were not determined by assay-based typing. On the study overall, not on this receptor specifically: The amount of clinical and demographic metadata varied by source and participant and was provided uncurated.

V was cut back by 0 bases and J by 5 bases, leaving a gap of 14 bases between them. CDR1 and CDR2 (SGDLS, YYNGEE) derive from the germline V gene. The CDR3 has 15 amino acids, counting the end cysteine and phenylalanine. The read is trimmed to its CDR3 DNA, 45 bases read in frame from base 1. The immunoSEQ Assay, a bias-controlled multiplex PCR, was used to amplify TCRbeta CDR3 regions from genomic DNA. Regarding the original processing steps: The number of nucleated cells in each sample was estimated by amplification of reference gene primers within the assay. Sequence reads were collapsed and filtered to measure the absolute abundance of every unique TCRbeta CDR3 rearrangement. Productive Simpson clonality was computed per sample as the square root of Simpson's diversity index over productive rearrangements. TCRdb took this table from immuneACCESS and kept in-frame rearrangements with V and J called. Such tables lack part of the clones; where checked against another copy, unresolved V genes explain under half of the gap, and the rest is unexplained. V and J calls and clone size are copied from that table; D and trimming were computed from the DNA. The sample contains 150,000 to 200,000 clones, 80% to 90% of them found a single time. Together, the top ten hold roughly 8% of the sample.

In the case of this clone: Its antigen is unknown. No qualities accompany the bases; no much larger clone lies one base away.

Whole blood was collected in K2EDTA tubes by collaborating institutions according to the institutions' own protocols. For TCRbeta analysis, collaborators shipped samples in one of three forms: frozen whole blood, isolated PBMCs, or DNA extracted from either of those sample types. Specimen: peripheral blood. This clonotype originated in a man aged 55 to 70 with acute or convalescent COVID-19. The chain couples TRBV9 to TRBJ2-5; TRBD1 is perhaps the D gene, given 6 matching bases. The nucleotide sequence reads as follows: TGTGCCAGCAGCGTAGTGGGGGCGCCCCAGGAGACCCAGTACTTC. Protein translation: CASSVVGAPQETQYF.